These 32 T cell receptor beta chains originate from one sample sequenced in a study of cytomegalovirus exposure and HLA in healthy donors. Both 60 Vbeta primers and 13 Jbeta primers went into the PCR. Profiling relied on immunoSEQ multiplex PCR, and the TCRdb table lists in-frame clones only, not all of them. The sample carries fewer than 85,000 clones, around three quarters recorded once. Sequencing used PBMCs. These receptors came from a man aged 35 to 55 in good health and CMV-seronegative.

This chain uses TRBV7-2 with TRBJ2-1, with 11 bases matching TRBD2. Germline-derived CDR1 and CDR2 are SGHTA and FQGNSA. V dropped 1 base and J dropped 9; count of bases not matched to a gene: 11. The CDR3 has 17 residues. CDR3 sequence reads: CASSLGLAGGGSGEQFF. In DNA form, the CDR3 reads TGTGCCAGCAGCTTAGGGCTAGCGGGGGGTGGATCTGGTGAGCAGTTCTTC.

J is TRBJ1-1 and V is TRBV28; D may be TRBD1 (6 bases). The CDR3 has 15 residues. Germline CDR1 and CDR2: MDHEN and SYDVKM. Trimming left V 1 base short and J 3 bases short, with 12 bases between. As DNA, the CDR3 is TGTGCCAGCAGTTTATTCGGGGGGCAGGACACTGAAGCTTTCTTT. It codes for CASSLFGGQDTEAFF.

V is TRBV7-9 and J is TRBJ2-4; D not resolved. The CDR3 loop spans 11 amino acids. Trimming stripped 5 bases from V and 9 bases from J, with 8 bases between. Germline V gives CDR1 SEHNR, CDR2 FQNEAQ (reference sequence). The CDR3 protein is CASSLQSIQYF. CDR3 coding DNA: TGTGCCAGCAGCCTACAGAGCATTCAGTACTTC.

The DNA of the CDR3 is TGCGCCAGCAGCCTTACAGGGCTGGGCTACGAGCAGTACTTC. Its translation is CASSLTGLGYEQYF. The chain is built from TRBV4-1 and TRBJ2-5; maybe TRBD1 (6 bases). The J call may be faulty, since TRBJ2-7 better matches the DNA end. CDR1 MGHRA and CDR2 YSYEKL come from the germline V gene. This CDR3 region has 14 residues.

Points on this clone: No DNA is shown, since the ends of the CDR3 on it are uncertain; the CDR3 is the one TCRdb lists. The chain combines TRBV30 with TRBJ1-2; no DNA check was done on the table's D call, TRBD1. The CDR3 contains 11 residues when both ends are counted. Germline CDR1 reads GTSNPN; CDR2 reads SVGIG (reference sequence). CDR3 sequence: CAWSVGAGSTF.

The CDR3 spells CASSPWDRVNTEAFF. The CDR3 bases are TGTGCCAGCAGCCCCTGGGACAGGGTGAACACTGAAGCTTTCTTT. This chain connects TRBV9 to TRBJ1-1, with 9 bases matching TRBD1. The CDR3 extends over 15 amino acids. CDR1 is SGDLS and CDR2 is YYNGEE in the germline V gene. V lost 4 bases to trimming and J lost 0 bases; unmatched junction nucleotides: 4.

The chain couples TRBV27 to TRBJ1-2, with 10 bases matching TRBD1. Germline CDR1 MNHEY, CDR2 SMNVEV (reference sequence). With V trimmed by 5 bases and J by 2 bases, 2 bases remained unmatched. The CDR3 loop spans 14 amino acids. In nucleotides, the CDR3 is TGTGCCAGCAGTAGACAGGGGGCGAACTATGGCTACACCTTC. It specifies CASSRQGANYGYTF.

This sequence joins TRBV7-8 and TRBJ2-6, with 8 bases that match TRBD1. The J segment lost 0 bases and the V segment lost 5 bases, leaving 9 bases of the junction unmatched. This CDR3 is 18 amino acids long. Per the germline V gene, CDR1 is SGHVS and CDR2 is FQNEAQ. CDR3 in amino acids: CASSPGQGIYSGANVLTF. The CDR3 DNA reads TGTGCCAGCAGCCCCGGACAGGGAATCTACTCTGGGGCCAACGTCCTGACTTTC.

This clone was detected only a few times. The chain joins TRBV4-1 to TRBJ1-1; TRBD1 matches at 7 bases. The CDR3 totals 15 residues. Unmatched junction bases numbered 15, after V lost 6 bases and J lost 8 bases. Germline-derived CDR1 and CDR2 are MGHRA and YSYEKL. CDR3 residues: CASSTPDTRQGEAFF. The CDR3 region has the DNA TGCGCCAGCAGTACCCCCGACACTAGACAGGGCGAAGCTTTCTTT.

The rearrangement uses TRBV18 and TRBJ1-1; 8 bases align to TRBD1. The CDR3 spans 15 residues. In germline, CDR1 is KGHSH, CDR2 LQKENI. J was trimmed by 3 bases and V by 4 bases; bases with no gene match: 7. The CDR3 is CASSRGTGGDTEAFF. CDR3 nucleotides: TGTGCCAGCTCACGGGGGACAGGAGGGGACACTGAAGCTTTCTTT.

The CDR3 DNA is TGTGCCAGCTCACCACTACAGGGAACTGGGAATGAGCAGTTCTTC. Encoded protein: CASSPLQGTGNEQFF. The rearrangement uses TRBV18 and TRBJ2-1, with D perhaps TRBD1 (6 bases). Germline V gives CDR1 KGHSH, CDR2 LQKENI. With 1 base removed from V and 7 bases from J, the gap between germline ends came to 14 bases. The length of the CDR3 is 15 residues.

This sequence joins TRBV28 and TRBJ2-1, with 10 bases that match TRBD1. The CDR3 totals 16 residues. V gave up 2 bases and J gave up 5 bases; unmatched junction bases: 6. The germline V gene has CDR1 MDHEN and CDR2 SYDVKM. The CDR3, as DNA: TGTGCCAGCAGTTTAACGGGACAGGGGAAAGACAATGAGCAGTTCTTC. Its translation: CASSLTGQGKDNEQFF.

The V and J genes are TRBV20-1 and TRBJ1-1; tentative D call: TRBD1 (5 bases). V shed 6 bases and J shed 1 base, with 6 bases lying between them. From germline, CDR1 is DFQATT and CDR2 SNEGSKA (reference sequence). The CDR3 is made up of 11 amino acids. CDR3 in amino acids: CSATGNTEAFF. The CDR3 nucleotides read TGCAGTGCCACAGGGAACACTGAAGCTTTCTTT.

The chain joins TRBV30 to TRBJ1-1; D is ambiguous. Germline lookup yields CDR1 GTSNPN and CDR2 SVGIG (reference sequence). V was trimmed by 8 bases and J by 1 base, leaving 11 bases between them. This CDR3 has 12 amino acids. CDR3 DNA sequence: TGTGCCAGACGGGAGTCGAACACTGAAGCTTTCTTT. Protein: CARRESNTEAFF. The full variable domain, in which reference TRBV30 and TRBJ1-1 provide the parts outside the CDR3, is SQTIHQWPATLVQPVGSPLSLECTVEGTSNPNLYWYRQAAGRGLQLLFYSVGIGQISSEVPQNLSASRPQDRQFILSSKKLLLSDSGFYLCARRESNTEAFFGQGTRLTVV.

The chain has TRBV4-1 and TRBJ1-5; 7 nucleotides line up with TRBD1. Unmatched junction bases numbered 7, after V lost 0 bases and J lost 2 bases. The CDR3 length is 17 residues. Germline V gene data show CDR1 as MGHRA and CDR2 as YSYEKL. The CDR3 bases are TGCGCCAGCAGCCAAGATCGAGGACAGGCGGGCAATCAGCCCCAGCATTTT. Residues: CASSQDRGQAGNQPQHF.

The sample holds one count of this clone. The CDR3, as DNA: TGCGCCAGTCGACAGGGGTTGAGCACTGAAGCTTTCTTT. It specifies CASRQGLSTEAFF. This chain joins TRBV10-2 and TRBJ1-1; 8 nucleotides align to TRBD1. Per the germline V gene, CDR1 is WSHSY and CDR2 is SAAADI. V lost 9 bases to trimming and J lost 4 bases; unmatched junction nucleotides: 7. The CDR3 totals 13 residues.

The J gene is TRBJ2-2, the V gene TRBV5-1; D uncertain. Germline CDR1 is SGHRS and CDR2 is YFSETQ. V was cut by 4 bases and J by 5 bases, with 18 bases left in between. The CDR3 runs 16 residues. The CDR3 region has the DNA TGCGCCAGCAGCCCCACCCCGAGCCAAATAACCGGGGAGCTGTTTTTT. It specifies CASSPTPSQITGELFF.

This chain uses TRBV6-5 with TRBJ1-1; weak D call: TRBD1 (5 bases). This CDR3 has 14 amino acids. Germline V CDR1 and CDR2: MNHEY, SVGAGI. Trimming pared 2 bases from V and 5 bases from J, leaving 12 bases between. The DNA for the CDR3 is TGTGCCAGCAGTTACGGGGGGACGGGGACTGAAGCTTTCTTT. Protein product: CASSYGGTGTEAFF.

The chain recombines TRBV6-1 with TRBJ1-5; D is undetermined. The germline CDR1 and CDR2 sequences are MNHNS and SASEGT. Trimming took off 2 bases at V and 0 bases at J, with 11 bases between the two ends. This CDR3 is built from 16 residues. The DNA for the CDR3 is TGTGCCAGCAGTGAAAACGGAGCGTTTAGCAATCAGCCCCAGCATTTT. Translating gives CASSENGAFSNQPQHF.

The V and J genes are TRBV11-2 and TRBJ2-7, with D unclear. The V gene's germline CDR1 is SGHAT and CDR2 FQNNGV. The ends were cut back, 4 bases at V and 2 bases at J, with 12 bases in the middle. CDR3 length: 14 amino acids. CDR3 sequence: CASSSPEQPYEQYF. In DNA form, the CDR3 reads TGTGCCAGCAGCTCGCCCGAACAGCCCTACGAGCAGTACTTC.

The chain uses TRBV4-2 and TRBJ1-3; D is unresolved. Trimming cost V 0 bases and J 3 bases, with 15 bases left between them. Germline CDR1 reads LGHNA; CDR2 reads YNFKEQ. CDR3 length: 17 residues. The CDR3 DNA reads TGTGCCAGCAGCCAAGAGACCCCGGGAAGGAATGGAAACACCATATATTTT. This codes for CASSQETPGRNGNTIYF.

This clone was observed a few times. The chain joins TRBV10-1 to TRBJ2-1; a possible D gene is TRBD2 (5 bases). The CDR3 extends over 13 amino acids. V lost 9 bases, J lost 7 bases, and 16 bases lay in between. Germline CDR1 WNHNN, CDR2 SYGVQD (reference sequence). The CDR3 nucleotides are TGCGCCAGTCACAGCGGCCCGGGGAATGAGCAGTTCTTC. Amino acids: CASHSGPGNEQFF.

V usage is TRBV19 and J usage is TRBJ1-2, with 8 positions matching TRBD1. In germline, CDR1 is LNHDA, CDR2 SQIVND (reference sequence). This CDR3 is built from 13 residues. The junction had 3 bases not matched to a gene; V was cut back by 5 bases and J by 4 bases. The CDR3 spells CASSPGGSYGYTF. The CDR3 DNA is TGTGCCAGTAGTCCAGGGGGCAGCTATGGCTACACCTTC.

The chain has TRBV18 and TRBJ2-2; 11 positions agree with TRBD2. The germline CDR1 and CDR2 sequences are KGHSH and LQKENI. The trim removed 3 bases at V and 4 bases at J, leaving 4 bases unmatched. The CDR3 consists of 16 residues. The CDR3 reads CASSPGLAVGTGELFF. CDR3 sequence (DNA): TGTGCCAGCTCACCGGGACTAGCGGTCGGCACCGGGGAGCTGTTTTTT.

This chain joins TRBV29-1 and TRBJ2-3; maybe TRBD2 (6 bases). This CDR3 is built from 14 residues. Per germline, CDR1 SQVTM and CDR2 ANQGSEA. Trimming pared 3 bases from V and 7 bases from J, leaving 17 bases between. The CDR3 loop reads CSVDLLASTYTQYF. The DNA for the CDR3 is TGCAGCGTTGATCTCCTAGCGTCAACCTATACGCAGTATTTT.

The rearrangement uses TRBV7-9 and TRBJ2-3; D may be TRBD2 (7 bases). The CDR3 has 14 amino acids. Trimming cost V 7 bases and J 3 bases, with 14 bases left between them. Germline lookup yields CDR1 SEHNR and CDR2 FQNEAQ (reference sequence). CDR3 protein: CASTHGGATDTQYF. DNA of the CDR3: TGTGCCAGCACCCATGGGGGGGCGACAGATACGCAGTATTTT.

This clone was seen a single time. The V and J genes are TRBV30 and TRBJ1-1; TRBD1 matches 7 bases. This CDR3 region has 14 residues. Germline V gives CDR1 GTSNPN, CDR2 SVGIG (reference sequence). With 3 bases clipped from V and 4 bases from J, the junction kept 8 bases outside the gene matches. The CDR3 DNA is TGTGCCTGGAGACCCGTCGCAGGGGGCACTGAAGCTTTCTTT. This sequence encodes CAWRPVAGGTEAFF.

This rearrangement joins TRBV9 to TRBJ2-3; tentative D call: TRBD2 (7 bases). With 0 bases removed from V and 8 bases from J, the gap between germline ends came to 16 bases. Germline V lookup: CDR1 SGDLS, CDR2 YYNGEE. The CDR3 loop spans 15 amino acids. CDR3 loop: CASSVAGQPGGTQYF. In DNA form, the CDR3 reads TGTGCCAGCAGCGTAGCCGGACAGCCGGGAGGTACGCAGTATTTT.

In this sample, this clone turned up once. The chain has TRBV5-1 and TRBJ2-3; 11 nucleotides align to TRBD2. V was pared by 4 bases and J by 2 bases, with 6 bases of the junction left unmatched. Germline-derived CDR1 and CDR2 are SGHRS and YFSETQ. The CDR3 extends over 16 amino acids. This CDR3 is CASSVGTSGTTDTQYF. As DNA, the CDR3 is TGCGCCAGCAGCGTCGGGACTAGCGGTACCACAGATACGCAGTATTTT.

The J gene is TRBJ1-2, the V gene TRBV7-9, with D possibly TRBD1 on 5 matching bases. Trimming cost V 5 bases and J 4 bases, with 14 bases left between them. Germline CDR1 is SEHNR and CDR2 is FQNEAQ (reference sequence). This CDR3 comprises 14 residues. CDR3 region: CASSRGGGFYGYTF. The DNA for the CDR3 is TGTGCCAGCAGCAGGGGTGGGGGGTTCTATGGCTACACCTTC.

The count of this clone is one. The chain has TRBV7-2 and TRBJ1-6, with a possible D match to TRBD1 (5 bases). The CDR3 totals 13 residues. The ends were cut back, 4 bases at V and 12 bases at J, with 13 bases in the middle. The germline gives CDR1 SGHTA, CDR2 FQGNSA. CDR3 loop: CASSSPGSLPLHF. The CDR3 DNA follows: TGTGCCAGCAGCTCACCAGGGTCCCTACCCCTCCACTTT.

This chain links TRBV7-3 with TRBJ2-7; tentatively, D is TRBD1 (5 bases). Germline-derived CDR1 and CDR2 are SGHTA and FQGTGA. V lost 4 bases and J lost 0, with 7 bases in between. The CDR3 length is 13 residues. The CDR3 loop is CASSSGNSYEQYF. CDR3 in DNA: TGTGCCAGCAGCTCAGGGAACTCCTACGAGCAGTACTTC.